The clone carrying this T cell receptor (beta chain) was detected only a few times. Antigen specificity is unknown. TCR alpha and TCR beta cDNA libraries carrying sample barcodes and UMIs were produced by 5'RACE using constant-segment primers. Each CDR3 protein is one row after TCRdb ran MiXCR on the 5' RACE reads. The sample lists fewer than 140,000 distinct CDR3 sequences; around 12% were seen once. The source of the sample is a study of T-cell memory formation after mild COVID-19. Study-level background: Largely donor-specific sequence clusters came from a couple of donors. General study points: Some clones that responded were present in memory (sampled pre-infection), which suggests cross-reactive memory joined. Those CD4+ clones that contracted were mainly in CM and EM (CD8+ ones in EMRA).

The germline V gene encodes CDR1 SQVTM and CDR2 ANQGSEA. The CDR3 length is 16 residues. Trimming took 0 bases from V and 4 from J; bases not matched to a gene: 3. V usage is TRBV29-1 and J usage is TRBJ2-3; 14 bases fit TRBD2. The sequencing sample was made of PBMCs or a T cell subset sorted from them (not recorded which). This sequence originates from an adult woman who had mild COVID-19 (a few samples of this study predate the infection). Cell type and time point are not known. The CDR3, as DNA: TGCAGCGTTGAAGATCCGGGACTAGCGGGAGCAGATACGCAGTATTTT. This codes for CSVEDPGLAGADTQYF.